The 6 T cell receptor beta chains listed next were all sequenced from one sample in a study of vaccination and CD4 T cells after COVID-19. No antigen is known for these receptors. The Oncomine TCR Beta short-read assay sequenced DNA from cultured CD4+ T cells. TCRdb reprocessed the PCR reads with MiXCR, giving one entry per CDR3 protein. The sample carries approximately 13,000 distinct CDR3 sequences, 45% to 70% recorded once. Treatment denoted: approximately 9-day PBMC culture with coronavirus spike peptide pools or control peptides (ViraFEST assay). The sample taken for sequencing was CD4+ T cells from blood, cultured in vitro. These receptors all come from a human donor who had recovered from COVID-19.

This clonotype has just a few counts. V gene TRBV7-9 combines with J gene TRBJ1-1; a possible D gene is TRBD1 (5 bases). The CDR3 covers 13 residues. Trimming took off 5 bases at V and 4 bases at J, with 11 bases between the two ends. Germline V lookup: CDR1 SEHNR, CDR2 FQNEAQ (reference sequence). CDR3 in amino acids: CASSPAGGTEAFF. In DNA form, the CDR3 reads TGTGCCAGCAGCCCCGCGGGGGGCACTGAAGCTTTCTTT.

This sequence joins TRBV7-2 and TRBJ1-6; 8 nucleotides align to TRBD1. V shed 5 bases, J shed 8 bases, and the junction held 8 bases outside the gene matches. The CDR3 consists of 15 residues. Germline V gene lookup returns CDR1 SGHTA and CDR2 FQGNSA. In nucleotides, the CDR3 is TGTGCCAGCAGCCCCCGGACAGGGAGAGATTCACCCCTCCACTTT. It specifies CASSPRTGRDSPLHF.

The chain is built from TRBV12-3 or TRBV12-4 and TRBJ1-5; tentatively, D is TRBD1 (5 bases). V was clipped by 7 bases and J by 7 bases, with 17 bases between them. The CDR3 covers 14 residues. CDR3 bases: TGTGCCAGCACCCCAGACAGTATCGGCCAGCCCCAGCATTTT. Translating it yields CASTPDSIGQPQHF.

This chain connects TRBV6-1 to TRBJ1-1, with D maybe TRBD1 (5 bases). The CDR3 length is 15 residues. CDR1 is MNHNS, CDR2 SASEGT, per germline. The V and J ends lost 6 bases and 3 bases respectively, with 17 bases between them. The CDR3 sequence: CASSRGGVGHTEAFF. In DNA form, the CDR3 reads TGTGCCAGCAGCCGGGGGGGTGTAGGTCACACTGAAGCTTTCTTT.

This clonotype was observed a handful of times. The chain is built from TRBV20-1 and TRBJ1-4; D gene uncertain. This CDR3 region has 14 residues. V was trimmed by 0 bases and J by 8 bases, leaving 13 bases between them. The V gene's germline CDR1 is DFQATT and CDR2 SNEGSKA (reference sequence). This CDR3 reads CSAREGRSPEKLFF. The CDR3 nucleotides read TGCAGTGCTAGAGAGGGCAGGAGCCCCGAAAAACTGTTTTTT.

The chain combines TRBV6-2 or TRBV6-3 with TRBJ1-2; 7 positions match TRBD1. Germline assignment: CDR1 MNHEY and CDR2 SVGEGT. This CDR3 has 13 residues. J lost 7 bases, V lost 2 bases, and 4 bases had no gene match. CDR3 DNA: TGTGCCAGCAGTTACCTGACAGGGTCTGGCTACACCTTC. It encodes CASSYLTGSGYTF.